This T cell receptor beta chain originates from a study of tumor and adjacent non-tumor tissue in lung cancer. Germline lookup yields CDR1 WNHNN and CDR2 SYGVQD (reference sequence). The V gene end was trimmed by 5 bases and the J gene end by 5 bases; junction bases not matched to a gene: 16. The CDR3 totals 17 residues. Three rounds of nested PCR, following a modified ARM-PCR protocol, produced the TCRbeta library. TCRdb reanalysed the multiplex PCR reads using MiXCR and keeps one entry per CDR3 protein. Altogether roughly 76,000 distinct CDR3 sequences are present, approximately 71% being singletons, with the ten largest covering about 12%. Points from the study as a whole: Higher tumor TCR diversity was associated with shorter survival. Tumor repertoires had a smaller top 100 clone share than normal lung.

This sample's RNA came from whole unsorted tissue. To note about this clonotype: The antigen is unknown.

Sequencing used lung tumor tissue. The receptor comes from a woman in her seventies with non-small cell lung cancer. The chain carries TRBV10-1 and TRBJ2-7, with TRBD2 matching 9 bases. The chain's CDR3 is CASSTIPIAGDFNEQYF. CDR3 in DNA: TGCGCCAGCAGTACCATCCCCATAGCGGGAGATTTCAACGAGCAGTACTTC.